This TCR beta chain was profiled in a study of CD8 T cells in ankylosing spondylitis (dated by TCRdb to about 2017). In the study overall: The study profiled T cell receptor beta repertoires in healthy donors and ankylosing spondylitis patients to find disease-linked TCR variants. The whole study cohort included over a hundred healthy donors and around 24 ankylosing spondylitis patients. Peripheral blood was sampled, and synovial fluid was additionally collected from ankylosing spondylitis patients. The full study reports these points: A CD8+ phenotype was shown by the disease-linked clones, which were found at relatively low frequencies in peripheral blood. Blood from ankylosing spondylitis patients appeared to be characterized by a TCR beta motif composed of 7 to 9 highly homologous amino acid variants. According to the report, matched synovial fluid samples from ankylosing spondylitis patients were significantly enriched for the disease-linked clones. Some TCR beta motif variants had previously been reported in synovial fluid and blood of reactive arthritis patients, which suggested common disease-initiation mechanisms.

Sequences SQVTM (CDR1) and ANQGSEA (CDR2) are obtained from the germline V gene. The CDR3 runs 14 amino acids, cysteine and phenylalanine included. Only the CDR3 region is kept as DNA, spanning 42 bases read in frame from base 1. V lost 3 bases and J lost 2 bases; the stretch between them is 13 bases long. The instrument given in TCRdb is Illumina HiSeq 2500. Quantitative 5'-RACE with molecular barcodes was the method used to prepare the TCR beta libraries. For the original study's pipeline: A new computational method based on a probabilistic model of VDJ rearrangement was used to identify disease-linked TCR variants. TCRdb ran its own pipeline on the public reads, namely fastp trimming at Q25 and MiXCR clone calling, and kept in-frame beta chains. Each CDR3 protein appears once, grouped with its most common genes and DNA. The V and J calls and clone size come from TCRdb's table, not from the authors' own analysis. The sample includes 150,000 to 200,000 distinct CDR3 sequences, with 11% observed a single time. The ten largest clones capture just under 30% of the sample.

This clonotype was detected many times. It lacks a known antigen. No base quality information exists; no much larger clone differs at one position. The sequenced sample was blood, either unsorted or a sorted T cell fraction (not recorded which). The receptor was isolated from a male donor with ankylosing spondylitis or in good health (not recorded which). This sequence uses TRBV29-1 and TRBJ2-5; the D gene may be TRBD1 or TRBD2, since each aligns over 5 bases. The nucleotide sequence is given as TGCAGCGTTGATGCCCGGGACGGACAAGAGACCCAGTACTTC. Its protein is CSVDARDGQETQYF.